These 13 T cell receptor beta chains share one sample of origin, sequenced in a study of OX40 agonist ivuxolimab in advanced cancers. Libraries were prepared by immunoSEQ multiplex PCR; TCRdb keeps only in-frame clonotypes and omits some of them. This repertoire shows about 45,000 clones, roughly 88% found once; its top ten account for 2.6%. Sequencing was performed on CD4+ or CD8+ T cells sorted from blood, taken in a trial of the OX40 agonist ivuxolimab. The receptors here all came from an adult with an advanced solid tumor such as melanoma, head and neck, liver or kidney cancer.

This chain uses TRBV7-2 with TRBJ2-7, with 9 bases fitting TRBD2. There are 14 residues in the CDR3. CDR1 and CDR2 (germline): SGHTA, FQGNSA. V shed 3 bases, J shed 7 bases, and the junction held 7 bases outside the gene matches. The CDR3 DNA sequence: TGTGCCAGCAGCTTCAAGGCGGGGGGGAGAGAGCAGTACTTC. Encoded protein: CASSFKAGGREQYF.

V gene TRBV9 combines with J gene TRBJ2-2; 8 nucleotides match TRBD1. Germline V gene sequence: CDR1 SGDLS, CDR2 YYNGEE. This CDR3 contains 15 residues. With 4 bases clipped from V and 5 bases from J, the junction kept 7 bases outside the gene matches. CDR3 residues: CASSLRTGWTGELFF. CDR3 nucleotides: TGTGCCAGCAGCCTCCGGACAGGGTGGACCGGGGAGCTGTTTTTT.

This clone was seen a single time. CDR3 residues: CASSPMGADYGYTF. The CDR3, as DNA: TGTGCCAGCAGCCCCATGGGGGCCGACTATGGCTACACCTTC. The gene calls are TRBV7-2 and TRBJ1-2; TRBD1 might be the D (6 bases). CDR1 and CDR2 (germline): SGHTA, FQGNSA. V lost 5 bases to trimming and J lost 3 bases, with 13 bases between them. This CDR3 region has 14 residues.

The gene calls are TRBV6-4 and TRBJ1-4, with TRBD1 as a possible D gene (6 bases). Trimming left V 2 bases short and J 6 bases short, with 19 bases between. CDR1 is MRHNA and CDR2 is SNTAGT in the germline V gene. CDR3 length: 17 amino acids. This CDR3 reads CASSDNIVAGAHEKLFF. The CDR3 DNA follows: TGTGCCAGCAGTGACAACATCGTCGCAGGGGCGCATGAAAAACTGTTTTTT.

The rearrangement links TRBV21-1 to TRBJ1-1. TRBV21-1 is tagged as a pseudogene. The CDR3 is made up of 16 amino acids. CDR3 nucleotides: TGTGCCAGCAGCCCCTCCCGACAGCGGGGGAACACTGAAGCTTTCTTT. It is translated as CASSPSRQRGNTEAFF.

This clone was recorded a few times. The V call is TRBV19, the J call TRBJ1-1; TRBD1 might be the D (5 bases). Germline values: CDR1 LNHDA, CDR2 SQIVND (reference sequence). The CDR3 extends over 16 amino acids. V lost 3 bases and J 8 bases, leaving 22 bases between the germline ends. The CDR3 coding sequence is TGTGCCAGTAGTATCCTCCTGACAGAAGGCCCGGTCGAAGCTTTCTTT. This encodes CASSILLTEGPVEAFF.

The chain carries TRBV7-3 and TRBJ2-3; 7 nucleotides match TRBD2. V trimming: 0 bases; J trimming: 2 bases; junction bases outside the gene matches: 5. The CDR3 spans 16 residues. Per germline, CDR1 SGHTA and CDR2 FQGTGA. CDR3 DNA: TGTGCCAGCAGCTTAACGTTCGGGGGGATCACAGATACGCAGTATTTT. This codes for CASSLTFGGITDTQYF. The full variable domain, its missing parts supplied by reference TRBV7-3 and TRBJ2-3, is GAGVSQTPSNKVTEKGKYVELRCDPISGHTALYWYRQSLGQGPEFLIYFQGTGAADDSGLPNDRFFAVRPEGSVSTLKIQRTERGDSAVYLCASSLTFGGITDTQYFGPGTRLTVL.

This chain uses TRBV6-1 with TRBJ2-2; tentatively, D is TRBD2 (5 bases). Per the germline V gene, CDR1 is MNHNS and CDR2 is SASEGT. V was trimmed by 8 bases and J by 1 base, leaving 8 bases between them. The CDR3 totals 13 residues. CDR3 sequence: CASDRGNTGELFF. DNA of the CDR3: TGTGCCAGCGACCGGGGGAACACCGGGGAGCTGTTTTTT.

This chain joins TRBV18 and TRBJ1-1, with a possible D match to TRBD1 (6 bases). Germline-derived CDR1 and CDR2 are KGHSH and LQKENI. V lost 3 bases to trimming and J lost 0 bases, with 20 bases between them. The CDR3 runs to 18 residues. The CDR3 loop is CASSPNPGVRTMNTEAFF. The CDR3 DNA is TGTGCCAGCTCACCGAACCCAGGGGTAAGGACTATGAACACTGAAGCTTTCTTT.

This chain joins TRBV6-6 and TRBJ2-7; D possibly corresponds to TRBD1 (6 bases). The CDR3 covers 13 residues. Germline-derived CDR1 and CDR2 are MNHNY and SVGAGI (reference sequence). The germline V and J ends were trimmed by 6 bases and 7 bases, with 16 bases remaining between them. In nucleotides, the CDR3 is TGTGCCAGCAGGTATGGCACAGGGTATGAGCAGTACTTC. Residues: CASRYGTGYEQYF.

The chain recombines TRBV6-4 with TRBJ1-2; 10 bases map to TRBD1. The CDR3 is 14 amino acids. With V trimmed by 8 bases and J by 2 bases, 5 bases remained unmatched. Germline loops: CDR1 MRHNA, CDR2 SNTAGT. The chain's CDR3 is CASLLDRGNYGYTF. CDR3 coding DNA: TGTGCCAGCCTATTGGACAGGGGGAACTATGGCTACACCTTC.

V usage is TRBV2 and J usage is TRBJ2-2, with D perhaps matching TRBD2 (5 bases). Germline-derived CDR1 and CDR2 are SNHLY and FYNNEI. This CDR3 is 15 amino acids long. The V gene lost 4 bases and the J gene lost 4 bases, with 13 bases spanning the gap. Written as DNA, the CDR3 is TGTGCCAGCAGTGCCGTCGGCGGGTTCACCGGGGAGCTGTTTTTT. It codes for CASSAVGGFTGELFF. Looking up the rest from reference TRBV2 and TRBJ2-2 gives the full variable domain: EPEVTQTPSHQVTQMGQEVILRCVPISNHLYFYWYRQILGQKVEFLVSFYNNEISEKSEIFDDQFSVERPDGSNFTLKIRSTKLEDSAMYFCASSAVGGFTGELFFGEGSRLTVL.

The CDR3 is CASSLIGPGSIAKNIQYF. CDR3 nucleotide sequence: TGTGCCAGCAGCTTAATAGGTCCGGGTAGTATAGCCAAAAACATTCAGTACTTC. V gene TRBV7-8 combines with J gene TRBJ2-4; no firm D call. The CDR3 totals 18 residues. CDR1 is SGHVS, CDR2 FQNEAQ, per germline. V shed 2 bases and J shed 0 bases, with 17 bases lying between them.